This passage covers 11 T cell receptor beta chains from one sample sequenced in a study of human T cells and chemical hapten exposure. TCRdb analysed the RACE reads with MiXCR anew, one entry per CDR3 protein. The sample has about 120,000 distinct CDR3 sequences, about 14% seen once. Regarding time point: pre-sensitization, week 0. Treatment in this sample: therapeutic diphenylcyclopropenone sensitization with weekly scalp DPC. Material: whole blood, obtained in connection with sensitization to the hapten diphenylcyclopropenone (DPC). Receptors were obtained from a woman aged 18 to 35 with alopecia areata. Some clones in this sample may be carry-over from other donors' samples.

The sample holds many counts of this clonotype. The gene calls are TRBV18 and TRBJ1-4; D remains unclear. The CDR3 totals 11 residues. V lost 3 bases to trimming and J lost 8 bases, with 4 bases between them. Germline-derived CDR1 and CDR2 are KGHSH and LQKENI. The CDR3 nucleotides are TGTGCCAGCTCACCCAGGGAAAAACTGTTTTTT. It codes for CASSPREKLFF.

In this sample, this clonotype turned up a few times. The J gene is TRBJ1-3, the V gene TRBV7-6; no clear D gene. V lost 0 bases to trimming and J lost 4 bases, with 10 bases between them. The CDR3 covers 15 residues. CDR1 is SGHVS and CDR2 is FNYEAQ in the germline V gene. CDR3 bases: TGTGCCAGCAGCTTAGCGCAACAGATCGGAAACACCATATATTTT. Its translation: CASSLAQQIGNTIYF.

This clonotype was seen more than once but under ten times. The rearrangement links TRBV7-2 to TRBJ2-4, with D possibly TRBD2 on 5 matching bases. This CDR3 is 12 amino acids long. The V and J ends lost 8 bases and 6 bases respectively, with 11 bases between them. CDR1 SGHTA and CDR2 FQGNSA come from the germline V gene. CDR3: CASSGEGNIQYF. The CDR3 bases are TGTGCCAGCTCCGGTGAGGGAAACATTCAGTACTTC. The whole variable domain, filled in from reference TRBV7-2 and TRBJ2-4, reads GAGVSQSPSNKVTEKGKDVELRCDPISGHTALYWYRQSLGQGLEFLIYFQGNSAPDKSGLPSDRFSAERTGGSVSTLTIQRTQQEDSAVYLCASSGEGNIQYFGAGTRLSVL.

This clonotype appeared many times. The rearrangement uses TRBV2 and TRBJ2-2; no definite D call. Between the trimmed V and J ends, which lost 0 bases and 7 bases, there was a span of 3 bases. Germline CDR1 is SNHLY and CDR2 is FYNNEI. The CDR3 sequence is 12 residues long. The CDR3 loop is CASSEAFGELFF. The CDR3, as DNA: TGTGCCAGCAGTGAAGCGTTCGGGGAGCTGTTTTTT. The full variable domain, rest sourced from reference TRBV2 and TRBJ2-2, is EPEVTQTPSHQVTQMGQEVILRCVPISNHLYFYWYRQILGQKVEFLVSFYNNEISEKSEIFDDQFSVERPDGSNFTLKIRSTKLEDSAMYFCASSEAFGELFFGEGSRLTVL.

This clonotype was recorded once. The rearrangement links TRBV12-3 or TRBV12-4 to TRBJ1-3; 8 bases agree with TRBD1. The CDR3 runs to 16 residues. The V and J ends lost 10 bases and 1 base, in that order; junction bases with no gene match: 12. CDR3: CATPRTGTRSGNTIYF. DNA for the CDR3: TGTGCCACCCCTAGGACAGGGACTCGTTCTGGAAACACCATATATTTT.

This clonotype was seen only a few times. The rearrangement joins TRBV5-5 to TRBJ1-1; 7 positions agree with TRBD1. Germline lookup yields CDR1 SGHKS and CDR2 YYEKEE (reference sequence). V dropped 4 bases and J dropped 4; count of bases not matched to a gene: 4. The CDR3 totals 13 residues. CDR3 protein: CASSIRQGTEAFF. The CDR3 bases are TGTGCCAGCAGCATACGACAGGGCACTGAAGCTTTCTTT.

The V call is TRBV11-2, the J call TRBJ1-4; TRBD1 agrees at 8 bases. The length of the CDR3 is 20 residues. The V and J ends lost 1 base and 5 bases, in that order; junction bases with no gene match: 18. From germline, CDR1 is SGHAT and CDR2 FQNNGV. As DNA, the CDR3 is TGTGCCAGCAGCTTAGGGGACAGGACAAGGTCCGTAATGGGGAATGAAAAACTGTTTTTT. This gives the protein CASSLGDRTRSVMGNEKLFF.

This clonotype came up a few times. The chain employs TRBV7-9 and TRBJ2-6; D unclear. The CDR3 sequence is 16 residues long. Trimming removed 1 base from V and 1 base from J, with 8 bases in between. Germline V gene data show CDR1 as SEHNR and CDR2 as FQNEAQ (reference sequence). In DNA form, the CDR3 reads TGTGCCAGCAGCTTAGAAGGAATATCTGGGGCCAACGTCCTGACTTTC. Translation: CASSLEGISGANVLTF.

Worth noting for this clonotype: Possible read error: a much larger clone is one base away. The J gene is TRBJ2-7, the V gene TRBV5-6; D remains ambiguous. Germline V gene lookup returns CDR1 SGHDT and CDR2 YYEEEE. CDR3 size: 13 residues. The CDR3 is CVSSTLVSYEQYF. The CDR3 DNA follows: TGTGTCAGCAGCACGTTGGTTTCCTACGAGCAGTACTTC.

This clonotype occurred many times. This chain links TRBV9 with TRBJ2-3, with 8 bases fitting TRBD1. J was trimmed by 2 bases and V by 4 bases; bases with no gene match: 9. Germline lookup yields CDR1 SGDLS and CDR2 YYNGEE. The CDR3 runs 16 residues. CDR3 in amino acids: CASSLRTGRATDTQYF. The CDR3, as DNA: TGTGCCAGCAGCTTAAGGACAGGGCGGGCCACAGATACGCAGTATTTT.

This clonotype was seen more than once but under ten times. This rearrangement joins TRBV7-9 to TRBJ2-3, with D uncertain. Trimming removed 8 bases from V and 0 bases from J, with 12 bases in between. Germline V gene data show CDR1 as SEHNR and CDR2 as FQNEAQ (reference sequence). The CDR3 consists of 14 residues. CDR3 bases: TGTGCCAGCTCGACAACCCTGAGCACAGATACGCAGTATTTT. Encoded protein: CASSTTLSTDTQYF.